Listed below are T cell receptor beta chains from one sample, sequenced in a study of blood T cells in healthy people across ages. TCRdb reanalysed the 5' RACE reads using MiXCR and keeps one entry per CDR3 protein. Counted here are some 780,000 distinct CDR3 sequences, approximately 53% occurring once; the ten biggest clones make up about 26%. Sequenced sample: blood. The origin of the receptors is a man aged 40-50 years in good health. Each CDR3 is given without its conserved first and last residue. A D gene is named only where the DNA matches it firmly.

d_call j_call v_call cdr3_aa
TRBD2 TRBJ2-5 TRBV6-5 ASRGLAGVHEQY
- - TRBV27 ASSLSGGMGETQY
- TRBJ2-6 TRBV3-1 ASSQGVTSGANVLT
- TRBJ1-2 TRBV20-1 SAAHGNYGYT
- TRBJ2-7 TRBV4-3 ASSPVDSSYEQY
TRBD1 TRBJ2-2 TRBV20-1 SARRWRRGTLPGELS
- TRBJ2-2 TRBV7-3 ASSSSPGRELF
- TRBJ2-4 TRBV7-2 ASSLRDAANIQY
- TRBJ2-7 TRBV9 ASSVESAREQY
- TRBJ2-6 TRBV29-1 SVVPVRPGANVLT
- TRBJ2-7 TRBV28 ASSSSGMYEQY
- TRBJ1-2 TRBV27 ASSALGGVSRGYT
- - TRBV4-3 ASSQEALGLYEQY
- TRBJ2-1 TRBV29-1 SANGTPYNEQF
TRBD1 TRBJ2-3 TRBV20-1 SASRTGTDTQY
- TRBJ2-3 TRBV7-2 ASSFSNLNWGDTQY
- TRBJ1-5 TRBV13 ASSAGAGQPQH
TRBD2 TRBJ2-1 TRBV6-6 ASSYSSSGTRVYEQF
TRBD1 TRBJ2-1 TRBV6-1 ASSTSGTGIVSYNEQF
TRBD1 TRBJ2-7 TRBV20-1 SAQRQGSSYEQY
- TRBJ2-7 TRBV6-5 ASSLVSRGSAYEQY
TRBD1 TRBJ2-3 TRBV4-1 ASSQVVTGGFFTDTQY
TRBD1 TRBJ2-3 TRBV6-1 ASGVDRNTDTQY
- TRBJ1-4 TRBV29-1 SVAEMALNEKLF
- TRBJ2-7 TRBV20-1 SASKLGEQY
- TRBJ2-1 TRBV15 ATSRTGVGNEQF
TRBD1 TRBJ2-1 TRBV18 ASSPTTPSTGGKNNEQF
- TRBJ2-6 TRBV9 ASSPFDYGANVLT
TRBD1 TRBJ2-7 TRBV6-2/TRBV6-3 ASSPGQGSAIEQY
TRBD2 TRBJ2-4 TRBV12-3/TRBV12-4 ASRPLAGGGDIQY
- TRBJ2-2 TRBV6-1 ASMLIPARSGTGELF
- TRBJ1-2 TRBV4-2 ASSHPKDQGNGYT
TRBD1 TRBJ1-2 TRBV3-1 ASSGGQGKTLYGYT
- TRBJ1-5 TRBV28 ASSSLFRRGINQPQH
TRBD1 TRBJ1-6 TRBV3-1 ASSQHNLQGARNSPLH
- TRBJ1-6 TRBV9 ASSVGQGGNNSPLH
- TRBJ1-5 TRBV7-2 ASSPGPDSNQPQH
TRBD1 TRBJ2-7 TRBV2 ASSVENRGLNEQY
- TRBJ2-3 TRBV20-1 SARVWGRRLTDTQY
- TRBJ2-7 TRBV10-2 ASTEQTGEASRDEQY
- TRBJ2-4 TRBV10-3 AISVGIEKNIQY
- TRBJ2-1 TRBV9 ASSVQEHNEQF
TRBD1 TRBJ2-3 TRBV7-8 ASSSTRDRGRSTQY
- TRBJ1-1 TRBV12-5 ASGFSGNTEAF
- TRBJ1-5 TRBV28 ASSLVELGQPQH
- TRBJ1-1 TRBV13 ASLGQPNTEAF
TRBD1 TRBJ1-4 TRBV20-1 SAAGTDSIEKLF
- TRBJ1-2 TRBV4-2 ASSQDGGAQGYT
TRBD1 TRBJ2-1 TRBV6-2/TRBV6-3 ASSSTTGSGWNEQF
TRBD2 TRBJ2-6 TRBV6-1 ASSPGLAGEIGGANVLT
TRBD1 TRBJ1-1 TRBV6-5 ASSYSGQGGTEAF
TRBD2 TRBJ2-3 TRBV7-2 ASSLGLAASTDTQY
TRBD1 TRBJ1-1 TRBV20-1 SARGNRGRIGDTEAF
- TRBJ2-5 TRBV5-5 ASSLVPPIFAETQY
TRBD1 TRBJ2-3 TRBV27 ASSWTGGLDTQY
TRBD2 TRBJ2-1 TRBV6-6 ASSPSGRALDEQF
TRBD2 - TRBV20-1 SARWTSDNEQY